The present T cell receptor (beta chain) was sequenced within a study of shared clonotypes between healthy human individuals. V shed 5 bases and J shed 5 bases, with 12 bases lying between them. Per the germline V gene, CDR1 is MDHEN and CDR2 is SYDVKM. The CDR3 sequence is 14 residues long. Study-wide results and caveats: Naive CD4 clonotypes overlapped across several donors at roughly 5%.

Using immunoSEQ multiplex PCR, the repertoire was profiled, and TCRdb retains in-frame clones only, with some absent. The table lists over a million clones, 95% to 97% of them singletons. Regarding this clone: The antigen is unknown.

The sample was naive CD4+ T cells sorted from blood. Subset defined: CD45RA+ positively selected. This receptor was identified in a man aged 25-40 years in good health. This chain connects TRBV28 to TRBJ2-2; possibly TRBD1 for D (5 bases). CDR3 residues: CASSGARVTGELFF. CDR3 DNA sequence: TGTGCCAGCAGTGGGGCCAGGGTAACCGGGGAGCTGTTTTTT.